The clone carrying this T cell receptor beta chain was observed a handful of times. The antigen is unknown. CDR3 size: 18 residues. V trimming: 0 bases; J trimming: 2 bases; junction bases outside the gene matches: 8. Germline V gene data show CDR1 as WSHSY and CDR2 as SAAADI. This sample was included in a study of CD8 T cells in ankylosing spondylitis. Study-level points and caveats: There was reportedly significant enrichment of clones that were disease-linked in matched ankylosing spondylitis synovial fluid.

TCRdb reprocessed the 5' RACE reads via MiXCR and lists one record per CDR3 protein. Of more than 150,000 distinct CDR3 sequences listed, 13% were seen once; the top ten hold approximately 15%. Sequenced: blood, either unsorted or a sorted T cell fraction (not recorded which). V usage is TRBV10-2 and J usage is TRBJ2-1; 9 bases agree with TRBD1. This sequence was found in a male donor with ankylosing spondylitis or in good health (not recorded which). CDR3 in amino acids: CASSESMTGGVPYNEQFF. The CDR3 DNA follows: TGCGCCAGCAGTGAGTCGATGACAGGGGGTGTCCCCTACAATGAGCAGTTCTTC.